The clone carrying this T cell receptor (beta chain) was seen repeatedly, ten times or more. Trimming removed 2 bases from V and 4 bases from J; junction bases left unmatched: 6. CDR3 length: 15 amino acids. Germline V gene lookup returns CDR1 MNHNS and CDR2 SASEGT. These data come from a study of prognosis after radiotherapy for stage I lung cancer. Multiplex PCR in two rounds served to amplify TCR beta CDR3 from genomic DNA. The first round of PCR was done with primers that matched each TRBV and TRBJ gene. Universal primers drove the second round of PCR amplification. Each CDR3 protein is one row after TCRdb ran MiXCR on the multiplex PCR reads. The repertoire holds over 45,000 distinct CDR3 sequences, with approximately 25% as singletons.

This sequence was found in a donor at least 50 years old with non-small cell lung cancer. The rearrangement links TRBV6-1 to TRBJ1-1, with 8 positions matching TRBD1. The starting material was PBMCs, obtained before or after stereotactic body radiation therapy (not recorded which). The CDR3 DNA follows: TGTGCCAGCAGTGAACAGACAGGGGTGGGCACTGAAGCTTTCTTT. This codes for CASSEQTGVGTEAFF.